The present T cell receptor (beta chain) was sequenced within a study of identifying expanded T cells in peripheral blood. Germline values: CDR1 KGHSY, CDR2 FQNENV. The CDR3 length is 12 residues. V was trimmed by 4 bases and J by 2 bases, leaving 5 bases between them. This clone was counted between two and nine times. Method: immunoSEQ multiplex PCR; TCRdb's copy keeps in-frame clones and lacks some. The data hold 70,000 to 100,000 clones, with almost 90% observed a single time. The sequencing sample was made of blood. The sequence was collected from a person aged 18-69 years in good health. The rearrangement uses TRBV16 and TRBJ1-2; D unclear. Written as DNA, the CDR3 is TGTGCCAGCAGCCGCGGCAACTATGGCTACACCTTC. It yields the protein CASSRGNYGYTF.